These 23 T cell receptor beta chains came from one sample sequenced in a study of blood T cell repertoires in COVID-19. TCRdb keeps only in-frame clones here, not all; method: immunoSEQ multiplex PCR. The repertoire consists of about 150,000 clones, with 75% to 90% occurring once and the leading ten covering around 2.9%. Input material: peripheral blood. These receptors were taken from a man between 60 and 75 years old with active or convalescent COVID-19.

This rearrangement joins TRBV3-1 (or the pseudogene TRBV3-2) to TRBJ2-3; D is perhaps TRBD2 (5 bases). The CDR3 spans 14 residues. Deletions cut 5 bases from V and 4 bases from J, with 13 bases between. CDR1 LGHDT and CDR2 YNNKEL come from the germline V gene (reference sequence). In nucleotides, the CDR3 is TGTGCCAGCAGCTATTCGGACGGGGCAGATACGCAGTATTTT. It specifies CASSYSDGADTQYF.

The chain carries TRBV30 and TRBJ2-3; D possibly corresponds to TRBD1 (6 bases). The CDR3 covers 14 residues. CDR1 is GTSNPN, CDR2 SVGIG, per germline (reference sequence). Trimming took off 4 bases at V and 4 bases at J, with 15 bases between the two ends. CDR3 region: CAWTGQGIADTQYF. In DNA form, the CDR3 reads TGTGCCTGGACGGGTCAGGGGATTGCAGATACGCAGTATTTT.

V is TRBV3-1 (or the pseudogene TRBV3-2) and J is TRBJ1-3; D unclear. Germline V lookup: CDR1 LGHDT, CDR2 YNNKEL (reference sequence). With 5 bases removed from V and 3 bases from J, the gap between germline ends came to 5 bases. This CDR3 comprises 12 residues. CDR3 nucleotides: TGTGCCAGCAGCAAGAGTGGAAACACCATATATTTT. Its protein product is CASSKSGNTIYF.

V and J are TRBV5-4 and TRBJ2-5; 9 bases agree with TRBD2. From germline, CDR1 is SGHNT and CDR2 YYREEE (reference sequence). The CDR3 loop spans 16 amino acids. V lost 3 bases and J lost 3; bases outside the gene matches: 9. The CDR3 here is CASSWGLAGSKETQYF. CDR3 coding DNA: TGTGCCAGCAGCTGGGGGCTAGCGGGGAGTAAAGAGACCCAGTACTTC.

The chain has TRBV6-6 and TRBJ1-5; the D gene is possibly TRBD1 (5 bases). The germline CDR1 and CDR2 sequences are MNHNY and SVGAGI (reference sequence). The CDR3 runs to 15 residues. V lost 5 bases and J 1 base, leaving 12 bases between the germline ends. In DNA form, the CDR3 reads TGTGCCAGCAGTAGGGGATCGGACAGCAATCAGCCCCAGCATTTT. This translates into CASSRGSDSNQPQHF.

The CDR3, as DNA: TGTGCCAGCAGTCATGGCGGCAGCGGGCTTTTCACAGATACGCAGTATTTT. It translates to CASSHGGSGLFTDTQYF. The rearrangement joins TRBV5-4 to TRBJ2-3; perhaps TRBD2 as D (6 bases). Trimming cost V 5 bases and J 2 bases, with 21 bases left between them. The CDR3 contains 17 residues. CDR1 is SGHNT and CDR2 is YYREEE in the germline V gene (reference sequence). The entire variable domain, with the rest obtained from reference TRBV5-4 and TRBJ2-3, is as follows: ETGVTQSPTHLIKTRGQQVTLRCSSQSGHNTVSWYQQALGQGPQFIFQYYREEENGRGNFPPRFSGLQFPNYSSELNVNALELDDSALYLCASSHGGSGLFTDTQYFGPGTRLTVL.

The genes are TRBV4-2 and TRBJ2-1; tentatively, D is TRBD2 (6 bases). The CDR3 totals 16 residues. Germline CDR1 reads LGHNA; CDR2 reads YNFKEQ. V lost 0 bases to trimming and J lost 6 bases, with 15 bases between them. The DNA of the CDR3 is TGTGCCAGCAGCCAAGATGAGGGGAGGCGTAGCAATGAGCAGTTCTTC. Its translation is CASSQDEGRRSNEQFF.

The chain employs TRBV6-2 or TRBV6-3 and TRBJ2-5; 11 bases align to TRBD2. Germline V CDR1 and CDR2: MNHEY, SVGEGT. The CDR3 contains 18 residues. Trimming at V came to 0 bases and at J to 7 bases, leaving 13 bases not matched to a gene. The CDR3 DNA is TGTGCCAGCAGTTACTCGACCCCGGGACTAGCGGTTGTGTCGACCCAGTACTTC. Translation gives CASSYSTPGLAVVSTQYF.

The rearrangement joins TRBV6-6 to TRBJ2-5; 7 bases agree with TRBD2. The CDR3 is 17 residues long. Per the germline V gene, CDR1 is MNHNY and CDR2 is SVGAGI (reference sequence). The V segment lost 5 bases and the J segment 5 bases; nucleotides outside the gene matches: 17. The CDR3 DNA follows: TGTGCCAGCAGTCCCGCTCGTGGGGCGGGAGAAGAGGAGACCCAGTACTTC. Protein sequence: CASSPARGAGEEETQYF.

The CDR3 is CASSLSGTGGEGSYGYTF. The DNA of the CDR3 is TGTGCCAGCAGCCTGTCCGGGACAGGGGGTGAGGGAAGCTATGGCTACACCTTC. The chain links TRBV2 to TRBJ1-2; 11 bases agree with TRBD1. CDR1 and CDR2 from the germline V gene are SNHLY and FYNNEI. The CDR3 sequence is 18 residues long. With V trimmed by 6 bases and J by 4 bases, 16 bases remained unmatched.

The rearrangement links TRBV19 to TRBJ1-2; D remains unclear. The CDR3 is 14 residues long. CDR1 and CDR2 (germline): LNHDA, SQIVND (reference sequence). V was trimmed by 3 bases and J by 3 bases, leaving 11 bases between them. CDR3 protein: CASSIGLRDYGYTF. The CDR3 DNA is TGTGCCAGTAGTATCGGATTGAGGGACTATGGCTACACCTTC.

This chain connects TRBV21-1 to TRBJ2-7; the DNA was not used to check the table's D call, TRBD1. TRBV21-1 counts as a pseudogene. CDR3 length: 16 amino acids. CDR3 region: CASTGQFIISSYEQYF. The CDR3 region has the DNA TGTGCCAGCACCGGACAGTTCATCATCAGCTCCTACGAGCAGTACTTC.

V gene TRBV7-3 combines with J gene TRBJ1-2; TRBD1 matches 8 bases. V shed 4 bases and J 4 bases; nucleotides not matched to a gene: 5. The germline gives CDR1 SGHTA, CDR2 FQGTGA. CDR3 length equals 14 residues. DNA for the CDR3: TGTGCCAGCAGCTCCAAACAGGGGGGCTATGGCTACACCTTC. This encodes CASSSKQGGYGYTF.

The chain joins TRBV5-8 to TRBJ1-3; TRBD1 is a possible D gene (5 bases). The CDR3 covers 16 residues. The V gene lost 0 bases and the J gene lost 4 bases, with 14 bases spanning the gap. CDR1 is SGHTS and CDR2 is YDEGEE in the germline V gene. CDR3 in DNA: TGTGCCAGCAGCTTGGGGACGGGGGATCGAGGAAACACCATATATTTT. It translates to CASSLGTGDRGNTIYF. Full variable domain (remainder filled in from reference TRBV5-8 and TRBJ1-3): EAGVTQSPTHLIKTRGQQATLRCSPISGHTSVYWYQQALGLGLQFLLWYDEGEERNRGNFPPRFSGRQFPNYSSELNVNALELEDSALYLCASSLGTGDRGNTIYFGEGSWLTVV.

The rearrangement joins TRBV6-2 or TRBV6-3 to TRBJ2-7; 9 bases are shared with TRBD1. Germline loops: CDR1 MNHEY, CDR2 SVGEGT. This CDR3 is built from 14 residues. With V trimmed by 6 bases and J by 4 bases, 7 bases remained unmatched. CDR3 amino acids: CASSTGTGWYEQYF. CDR3 DNA: TGTGCCAGCAGCACCGGGACAGGGTGGTACGAGCAGTACTTC.

The rearrangement uses TRBV25-1 and TRBJ2-5, with a weak D call TRBD1 (6 bases). Trimming shortened V by 2 bases and J by 1 base, and 14 bases separated the two germline ends. The CDR3 sequence is 16 residues long. Germline-derived CDR1 and CDR2 are MGHDK and SYGVNS. CDR3 DNA: TGTGCCAGCAGTGAAGTCACAGGGAAGACCCAAGAGACCCAGTACTTC. Its protein is CASSEVTGKTQETQYF.

This clone was seen more than once but under ten times. The rearrangement uses TRBV10-3 and TRBJ2-1; D unclear. CDR1 and CDR2 from the germline V gene are ENHRY and SYGVKD. The CDR3 sequence is 13 residues long. The ends were cut back, 1 base at V and 8 bases at J, with 9 bases in the middle. The CDR3 coding sequence is TGTGCCATCAGTGAGTTACTACTCGATGAGCAGTTCTTC. It translates to CAISELLLDEQFF.

The V call is TRBV5-4, the J call TRBJ2-5, with D tentatively TRBD1 (6 bases). This CDR3 is built from 16 residues. The V gene lost 4 bases and the J gene lost 5 bases, with 21 bases spanning the gap. Germline V gene sequence: CDR1 SGHNT, CDR2 YYREEE (reference sequence). The CDR3, as DNA: TGTGCCAGCAGCCATCCCCGGGACACCAAGGGGGAGACCCAGTACTTC. It is translated as CASSHPRDTKGETQYF. The whole variable domain, filled in from reference TRBV5-4 and TRBJ2-5, reads ETGVTQSPTHLIKTRGQQVTLRCSSQSGHNTVSWYQQALGQGPQFIFQYYREEENGRGNFPPRFSGLQFPNYSSELNVNALELDDSALYLCASSHPRDTKGETQYFGPGTRLLVL.

This chain links TRBV28 with TRBJ2-2, with 7 positions matching TRBD2. This CDR3 region has 17 residues. Germline-derived CDR1 and CDR2 are MDHEN and SYDVKM. The V and J ends lost 7 bases and 0 bases, in that order; junction bases with no gene match: 11. Here the CDR3 reads CASTLFGEGANTGELFF. The CDR3 DNA reads as TGTGCCAGCACCCTATTCGGGGAGGGCGCGAACACCGGGGAGCTGTTTTTT.

V is TRBV4-2 and J is TRBJ1-2, with TRBD1 as a possible D gene (5 bases). The CDR3 has 16 amino acids. Germline CDR1 is LGHNA and CDR2 is YNFKEQ. V was pared by 1 base and J by 0 bases, with 12 bases between. The CDR3 protein is CASSQGGEGANYGYTF. CDR3 sequence (DNA): TGTGCCAGCAGCCAAGGGGGGGAGGGAGCTAACTATGGCTACACCTTC.

The chain recombines TRBV19 with TRBJ1-1; D uncertain. The germline CDR1 and CDR2 sequences are LNHDA and SQIVND (reference sequence). This CDR3 comprises 15 residues. V was pared by 3 bases and J by 0 bases, with 11 bases between. CDR3 nucleotide sequence: TGTGCCAGTAGTATTGGAGTTTTCATGAACACTGAAGCTTTCTTT. Translating it yields CASSIGVFMNTEAFF. Using reference TRBV19 and TRBJ1-1 for the parts outside the CDR3, the full variable domain is DGGITQSPKYLFRKEGQNVTLSCEQNLNHDAMYWYRQDPGQGLRLIYYSQIVNDFQKGDIAEGYSVSREKKESFPLTVTSAQKNPTAFYLCASSIGVFMNTEAFFGQGTRLTVV.

The chain employs TRBV4-3 and TRBJ1-2; possibly TRBD1 for D (5 bases). Germline V gives CDR1 LGHNA, CDR2 YSLEER. The V and J ends lost 2 bases and 3 bases respectively, with 7 bases between them. The CDR3 has 13 residues. CDR3 coding DNA: TGCGCCAGCAGCCAAAGGGGTGACTATGGCTACACCTTC. It translates to CASSQRGDYGYTF.

This sequence joins TRBV21-1 and TRBJ2-7; TRBD2 reflects the table's D call only, with no check against the DNA. TRBV21-1 is an annotated pseudogene. The CDR3 spans 17 residues. The CDR3: CASSTAAPSGRALEQYF. Here the CDR3 DNA reads TGTGCCAGCAGCACAGCCGCACCTAGCGGGAGGGCCCTCGAGCAGTACTTC.